The 28 T cell receptor beta chains reported below all come from one sample, sequenced in a study of CXCR3-negative and CXCR3-positive naive CD8 T cells. Study-wide findings and caveats: Hydrophobicity of TRB CDR3s was greater in CXCR3-positive naive cells than in CXCR3-negative naive cells.

The libraries of TRB cDNA were constructed through 5' RACE using UMI labels. TCRdb reanalyzed the 5' RACE reads, giving one entry per CDR3 protein sequence and no DNA. The sample totals under 9,000 distinct CDR3 sequences. These receptors have no identified antigens. Sequencing was performed on naive CXCR3+ CD8+ T cells from blood. Documented subset: CD45RO-CCR7+CD27+CD95- naive CD8+ T cells expressing CXCR3 (TNR3+). These receptors were obtained from a human donor in good health. Some clones in this sample may be carry-over from other donors' samples.

The J gene is TRBJ2-1, the V gene TRBV6-1. The germline V gene encodes CDR1 MNHNS and CDR2 SASEGT. CDR3 length: 15 amino acids. The CDR3 loop reads CASIKRDHSYNEQFF.

This chain links TRBV29-1 with TRBJ1-2; as DNA is missing, the TRBD1 call by TCRdb cannot be tested. The CDR3 loop spans 13 amino acids. Germline V gene data show CDR1 as SQVTM and CDR2 as ANQGSEA. CDR3 protein: CSAIARGVYGYTF.

The chain recombines TRBV4-2 with TRBJ2-1; the TCRdb call, TRBD2, lacks DNA for checking. This CDR3 region has 15 residues. CDR1 and CDR2 (germline): LGHNA, YNFKEQ. The CDR3 loop reads CASSPEAGPDNEQFF.

Its frequency marks this clonotype as medium-sized (0.01 to 0.1%). The chain couples TRBV7-9 to TRBJ2-1. The CDR3 has 15 amino acids. CDR1 SEHNR and CDR2 FQNEAQ come from the germline V gene (reference sequence). CDR3 loop: CASSLALAFNNEQFF.

This clonotype shows up as medium-sized by frequency. This chain uses TRBV10-3 with TRBJ2-7. The CDR3 spans 13 residues. CDR1 and CDR2 from the germline V gene are ENHRY and SYGVKD. Here the CDR3 reads CATTGVDSYEQYF.

Frequency places this clonotype as medium-sized. The genes are TRBV28 and TRBJ2-7. The CDR3 covers 15 residues. CDR1 MDHEN and CDR2 SYDVKM come from the germline V gene. CDR3: CASSLESPSSYEQYF.

The genes are TRBV7-8 and TRBJ1-2. Germline V gene data show CDR1 as SGHVS and CDR2 as FQNEAQ. This CDR3 is built from 15 residues. The CDR3 loop is CASSLEDWVNYGYTF.

Its frequency marks this clonotype as medium-sized. The V gene is TRBV29-1, the J gene TRBJ2-7; there is no DNA to check the TCRdb D call of TRBD1. Germline lookup yields CDR1 SQVTM and CDR2 ANQGSEA. The CDR3 covers 15 residues. The CDR3 spells CSVDRGQGTLYEQYF.

V gene TRBV20-1 combines with J gene TRBJ1-2; TCRdb proposes TRBD1, but this gene call is untestable without DNA. The CDR3 loop spans 15 amino acids. Germline CDR1 and CDR2: DFQATT and SNEGSKA (reference sequence). The CDR3 here is CSARDLDGKNYGYTF.

V and J are TRBV5-4 and TRBJ2-5. The CDR3 spans 14 residues. In germline, CDR1 is SGHNT, CDR2 YYREEE (reference sequence). CDR3: CASSTQVDQETQYF.

This clonotype is identified as medium-sized from frequency. The chain recombines TRBV6-1 with TRBJ2-7; the TCRdb D gene call, TRBD1, has no DNA to confirm it. The CDR3 extends over 12 amino acids. Germline CDR1 is MNHNS and CDR2 is SASEGT. CDR3 in amino acids: CASTHRLWEQYF.

The V call is TRBV19, the J call TRBJ2-1; TCRdb selects TRBD1, and the lack of DNA leaves this call unchecked. CDR3 length: 15 residues. Per the germline V gene, CDR1 is LNHDA and CDR2 is SQIVND (reference sequence). The CDR3 here is CASSLQGQGYNEQFF. Full variable domain (outside the CDR3, taken from reference TRBV19 and TRBJ2-1): DGGITQSPKYLFRKEGQNVTLSCEQNLNHDAMYWYRQDPGQGLRLIYYSQIVNDFQKGDIAEGYSVSREKKESFPLTVTSAQKNPTAFYLCASSLQGQGYNEQFFGPGTRLTVL.

The rearrangement uses TRBV15 and TRBJ2-3; TCRdb selects TRBD1, and the lack of DNA leaves this call unchecked. The V gene's germline CDR1 is LNHNV and CDR2 YYDKDF (reference sequence). This CDR3 region has 16 residues. The CDR3 here is CATSSHRDRSTDTQYF.

This clonotype is medium-sized (0.01 to 0.1%) by frequency. The gene calls are TRBV7-2 and TRBJ1-2; as DNA is missing, the TRBD1 call by TCRdb cannot be tested. This CDR3 has 12 residues. Germline values: CDR1 SGHTA, CDR2 FQGNSA. The CDR3 sequence: CASSSGVYGYTF.

The chain combines TRBV29-1 with TRBJ2-1; TCRdb indicates TRBD2, and absent DNA this call remains unverified. Germline CDR1 reads SQVTM; CDR2 reads ANQGSEA. The CDR3 runs to 18 residues. The chain's CDR3 is CSVEDKLASGSIWDEQFF.

This clonotype ranks as medium-sized in terms of frequency. The chain uses TRBV21-1 and TRBJ1-4. TRBV21-1 is labeled a pseudogene. The CDR3 is 17 amino acids. CDR3 sequence: CASSKGSTNKTNEKLFF.

This clonotype ranks as medium-sized in terms of frequency. The chain is built from TRBV27 and TRBJ2-7; TCRdb outputs TRBD1, but without DNA this stays unchecked. CDR3 size: 16 residues. CDR1 is MNHEY, CDR2 SMNVEV, per germline (reference sequence). This CDR3 reads CASSLSTGTGAYEQYF.

Its frequency marks this clonotype as medium-sized (0.01 to 0.1%). The gene calls are TRBV6-6 and TRBJ2-7. The CDR3 runs 14 residues. The germline CDR1 and CDR2 sequences are MNHNY and SVGAGI (reference sequence). The CDR3 region is CASSYPDRLGEQYF.

The rearrangement uses TRBV29-1 and TRBJ2-7; TCRdb proposes TRBD1, but this gene call is untestable without DNA. The CDR3 spans 13 residues. Germline V CDR1 and CDR2: SQVTM, ANQGSEA. The CDR3 region is CSVAQTGTYEQYF.

This rearrangement joins TRBV29-1 to TRBJ2-7. This CDR3 contains 12 residues. From germline, CDR1 is SQVTM and CDR2 ANQGSEA. The CDR3 is CSVESGPYEQYF.

The chain uses TRBV5-6 and TRBJ2-7; the D call from TCRdb, TRBD1, cannot be confirmed without DNA. The germline V gene has CDR1 SGHDT and CDR2 YYEEEE. The length of the CDR3 is 11 residues. The CDR3 is CASSQQGVVLF.

The V and J genes are TRBV4-1 and TRBJ1-2; as DNA is missing, the TRBD1 call by TCRdb cannot be tested. CDR1 and CDR2 from the germline V gene are MGHRA and YSYEKL. This CDR3 spans 15 amino acids. Here the CDR3 reads CASSQDYRGRDGYTF.

The gene calls are TRBV6-6 and TRBJ2-7; the TRBD1 assignment by TCRdb is unverifiable without DNA. The CDR3 has 13 residues. The V gene's germline CDR1 is MNHNY and CDR2 SVGAGI (reference sequence). This CDR3 reads CASSYEQGYEQYF.

The rearrangement uses TRBV7-9 and TRBJ2-1. The CDR3 covers 13 residues. From germline, CDR1 is SEHNR and CDR2 FQNEAQ (reference sequence). The CDR3 sequence is CASSFSWDNEQFF.

This clonotype is called medium-sized based on its frequency. This chain links TRBV28 with TRBJ2-3. CDR1 is MDHEN and CDR2 is SYDVKM in the germline V gene. The CDR3 spans 15 residues. Here the CDR3 reads CASRDTQWNTDTQYF.

The chain's CDR3 is CASKASDTQYF. V is TRBV25-1 and J is TRBJ2-3. The germline gives CDR1 MGHDK, CDR2 SYGVNS. This CDR3 spans 11 amino acids.

CDR3 sequence: CSVEDEDSYEQYF. V gene TRBV29-1 combines with J gene TRBJ2-7; TCRdb proposes TRBD1, but this gene call is untestable without DNA. Germline V gene lookup returns CDR1 SQVTM and CDR2 ANQGSEA. The CDR3 loop spans 13 amino acids.

This clonotype is classed as medium-sized (0.01 to 0.1%) by frequency. The chain links TRBV20-1 to TRBJ2-5; the TCRdb D gene call, TRBD1, has no DNA to confirm it. Germline-derived CDR1 and CDR2 are DFQATT and SNEGSKA (reference sequence). The CDR3 is 13 amino acids. CDR3 residues: CSARDVREETQYF.